This is a list of T cell receptor beta chains from one sample in a study of PD-1 blockade in classical Hodgkin lymphoma. Measured with immunoSEQ multiplex PCR; TCRdb has only the in-frame clones, and not every one. The table lists 23,000 or so clones, about 83% of them singletons. Sequenced sample: CD8+ T cells from blood. Every receptor here comes from a human donor with classical Hodgkin lymphoma. CDR3s include the opening cysteine and the closing phenylalanine or tryptophan. D genes are given only for firm matches. Some rows have no size entry. The others give once, few or many, or a class for an expanded clone.

clone size,J gene,V gene,D gene,CDR3 protein,CDR3 DNA
NA,TRBJ1-5,TRBV19,NA,CASSIEWGRRGQPQHF,TGTGCCAGTAGTATAGAGTGGGGGCGCAGGGGTCAGCCCCAGCATTTT
NA,TRBJ2-2,TRBV27,NA,CASSSDPGGTGELFF,TGTGCCAGCAGTTCCGATCCCGGCGGCACCGGGGAGCTGTTTTTT
NA,TRBJ1-1,TRBV14,NA,CASSQDEDYGQNTEAFF,TGTGCCAGCAGCCAAGATGAGGATTACGGGCAGAACACTGAAGCTTTCTTT
NA,TRBJ2-5,TRBV7-3,NA,CASSPTGSGQETQYF,TGTGCCAGCAGCCCAACGGGGTCAGGGCAAGAGACCCAGTACTTC
few,TRBJ1-1,TRBV16,NA,CASSQSGRGNTEAFF,TGTGCCAGCAGCCAATCCGGTAGAGGGAACACTGAAGCTTTCTTT
NA,TRBJ1-5,TRBV12-5,TRBD1,CASGGQGARDNQPQHF,TGTGCTAGTGGAGGACAGGGGGCGCGAGACAATCAGCCCCAGCATTTT
NA,TRBJ2-7,TRBV6-1,NA,CASSEEYGSSYEQYF,TGTGCCAGCAGTGAAGAGTACGGTAGCTCCTACGAGCAGTACTTC
NA,TRBJ2-5,TRBV7-9,TRBD2,CASSLLAGEGKETQYF,TGTGCCAGCAGCTTACTAGCGGGGGAGGGTAAAGAGACCCAGTACTTC
few,TRBJ1-6,TRBV10-3,NA,CAISDSTGLYSPLHF,TGTGCCATCAGTGACTCGACAGGACTTTATTCACCCCTCCACTTT
NA,TRBJ1-1,TRBV6-1,NA,CASSEGMGVNTEAFF,TGTGCCAGCAGTGAAGGGATGGGGGTGAACACTGAAGCTTTCTTT
NA,TRBJ1-1,TRBV5-5,TRBD1,CASSWSLDRDPEAFF,TGTGCCAGCAGTTGGAGTCTCGACAGGGATCCTGAAGCTTTCTTT
NA,TRBJ2-7,TRBV13,NA,CASSRQPSGPEQYF,TGTGCCAGCAGCCGCCAGCCCTCAGGGCCCGAGCAGTACTTC
NA,TRBJ2-7,TRBV7-2,TRBD2,CASSTGLAEYYEQYF,TGTGCCAGCAGCACCGGACTAGCGGAGTACTACGAGCAGTACTTC
NA,TRBJ2-1,TRBV4-3,NA,CASSQGPPNEQFF,TGCGCCAGCAGCCAGGGACCACCCAATGAGCAGTTCTTC
NA,TRBJ2-2,TRBV12-2,NA,CASRPRTGESNTGELFF,TGTGCAAGTCGCCCTAGGACAGGGGAATCGAACACCGGGGAGCTGTTTTTT
NA,TRBJ2-7,TRBV7-2,NA,CASSLGPTGFYEQYF,TGTGCCAGCAGCTTAGGCCCGACAGGCTTTTACGAGCAGTACTTC
NA,TRBJ2-7,TRBV15,TRBD1,CATSRDVEGGLEQYF,TGTGCCACCAGCAGAGATGTAGAAGGGGGCCTCGAGCAGTACTTC
NA,TRBJ2-1,TRBV11-3,TRBD2,CASSFLAGGFNEQFF,TGTGCCAGCAGCTTTCTAGCGGGGGGGTTCAATGAGCAGTTCTTC
once,TRBJ1-3,TRBV19,NA,CASSIPRQSRNTIYF,TGTGCCAGTAGTATCCCCCGACAGTCTCGGAACACCATATATTTT
few,TRBJ1-2,TRBV2,NA,CASSEALGGDYGYTF,TGTGCCAGCAGTGAAGCCCTCGGTGGCGACTATGGCTACACCTTC
NA,TRBJ1-1,TRBV28,NA,CASAGVEAFF,TGTGCCAGCGCCGGCGTTGAAGCTTTCTTT
NA,TRBJ2-3,TRBV4-1,NA,CASSRLFGTDTQYF,TGCGCCAGCAGCCGGCTCTTCGGCACAGATACGCAGTATTTT
NA,TRBJ1-2,TRBV19,TRBD1,CASSPTGLYGYTF,TGTGCCAGTAGCCCGACAGGGCTCTATGGCTACACCTTC
NA,TRBJ2-1,TRBV7-9,NA,CASSLIHIVHNEQFF,TGTGCCAGCAGCTTAATTCACATTGTACACAATGAGCAGTTCTTC
NA,TRBJ2-1,TRBV6-5,TRBD1,CASSYQSPGQGPEQFF,TGTGCCAGCAGTTACCAAAGCCCGGGACAGGGGCCTGAGCAGTTCTTC
NA,TRBJ1-2,TRBV11-2,NA,CASSPSLFTPGGYTF,TGTGCCAGCAGCCCGAGCCTCTTCACCCCGGGAGGCTACACCTTC
NA,TRBJ1-6,TRBV10-1,NA,CASSERDKDSPLHF,TGCGCCAGCAGTGAGCGGGACAAGGATTCACCCCTCCACTTT
NA,TRBJ1-2,TRBV5-1,NA,CASSSGSDYGYTF,TGCGCCAGCAGCTCCGGGTCAGACTATGGCTACACCTTC
NA,TRBJ2-3,TRBV28,NA,CASNTQWVTQYF,TGTGCCAGCAATACCCAGTGGGTTACGCAGTATTTT
NA,TRBJ1-2,TRBV7-2,TRBD1,CASSLAATGDYGYTF,TGTGCCAGCAGCTTAGCCGCCACAGGGGACTATGGCTACACCTTC
NA,TRBJ2-3,TRBV6-4,NA,CASSETDTDTQYF,TGTGCCAGCAGTGAAACAGACACAGATACGCAGTATTTT
NA,TRBJ2-3,TRBV6-4,NA,CASRQTPSTDTQYF,TGTGCCAGCAGACAGACCCCGAGCACAGATACGCAGTATTTT
NA,TRBJ1-5,TRBV27,NA,CASRAGNQPQHF,TGTGCCAGCAGGGCAGGGAATCAGCCCCAGCATTTT
NA,TRBJ1-2,TRBV5-1,NA,CASSLGRDYGYTF,TGCGCCAGCAGCTTGGGCAGGGACTATGGCTACACCTTC
medium-sized,TRBJ1-1,TRBV28,NA,CASSPGFHTEAFF,TGTGCCAGCTCCCCAGGGTTCCACACTGAAGCTTTCTTT
NA,TRBJ2-5,TRBV7-2,NA,CASSLYSETQYF,TGTGCCAGCAGCTTATATTCCGAGACCCAGTACTTC
NA,TRBJ2-2,TRBV7-8,TRBD1,CASSSTGTVSTGELFF,TGTGCCAGCAGCTCGACCGGGACAGTCAGCACCGGGGAGCTGTTTTTT
NA,TRBJ2-1,TRBV6-4,TRBD2,CASSASGGSGNEQFF,TGTGCCAGCAGTGCCTCGGGGGGGTCTGGCAATGAGCAGTTCTTC
NA,TRBJ2-1,TRBV21-1,NA,CASRGGPQGPYSEQFF,TGTGCCAGCAGAGGCGGCCCTCAGGGACCGTACAGTGAGCAGTTCTTC
NA,TRBJ2-1,TRBV9,NA,CASSRQVTNNEQFF,TGTGCCAGCAGTAGACAGGTGACCAACAATGAGCAGTTCTTC
NA,TRBJ2-1,TRBV28,NA,CASSFQATLVSDEQFF,TGTGCCAGCAGTTTTCAAGCGACCCTAGTAAGCGATGAGCAGTTCTTC
NA,TRBJ1-4,TRBV5-1,NA,CASRPKGSTNEKLFF,TGCGCCAGCAGACCGAAGGGGTCAACTAATGAAAAACTGTTTTTT